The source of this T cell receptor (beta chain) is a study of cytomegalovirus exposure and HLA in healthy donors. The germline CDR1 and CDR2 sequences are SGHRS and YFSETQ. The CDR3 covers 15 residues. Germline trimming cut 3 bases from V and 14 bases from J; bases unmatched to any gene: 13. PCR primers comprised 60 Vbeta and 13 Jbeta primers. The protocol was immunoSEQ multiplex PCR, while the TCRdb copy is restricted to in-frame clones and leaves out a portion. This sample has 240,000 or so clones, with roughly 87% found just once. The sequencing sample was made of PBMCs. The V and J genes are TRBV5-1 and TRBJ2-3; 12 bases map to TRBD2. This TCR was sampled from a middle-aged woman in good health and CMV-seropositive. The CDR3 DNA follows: TGCGCCAGCAGCTCGGGACTAGCGGGCGTCCCAAGGAGGTATTTT. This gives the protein CASSSGLAGVPRRYF.